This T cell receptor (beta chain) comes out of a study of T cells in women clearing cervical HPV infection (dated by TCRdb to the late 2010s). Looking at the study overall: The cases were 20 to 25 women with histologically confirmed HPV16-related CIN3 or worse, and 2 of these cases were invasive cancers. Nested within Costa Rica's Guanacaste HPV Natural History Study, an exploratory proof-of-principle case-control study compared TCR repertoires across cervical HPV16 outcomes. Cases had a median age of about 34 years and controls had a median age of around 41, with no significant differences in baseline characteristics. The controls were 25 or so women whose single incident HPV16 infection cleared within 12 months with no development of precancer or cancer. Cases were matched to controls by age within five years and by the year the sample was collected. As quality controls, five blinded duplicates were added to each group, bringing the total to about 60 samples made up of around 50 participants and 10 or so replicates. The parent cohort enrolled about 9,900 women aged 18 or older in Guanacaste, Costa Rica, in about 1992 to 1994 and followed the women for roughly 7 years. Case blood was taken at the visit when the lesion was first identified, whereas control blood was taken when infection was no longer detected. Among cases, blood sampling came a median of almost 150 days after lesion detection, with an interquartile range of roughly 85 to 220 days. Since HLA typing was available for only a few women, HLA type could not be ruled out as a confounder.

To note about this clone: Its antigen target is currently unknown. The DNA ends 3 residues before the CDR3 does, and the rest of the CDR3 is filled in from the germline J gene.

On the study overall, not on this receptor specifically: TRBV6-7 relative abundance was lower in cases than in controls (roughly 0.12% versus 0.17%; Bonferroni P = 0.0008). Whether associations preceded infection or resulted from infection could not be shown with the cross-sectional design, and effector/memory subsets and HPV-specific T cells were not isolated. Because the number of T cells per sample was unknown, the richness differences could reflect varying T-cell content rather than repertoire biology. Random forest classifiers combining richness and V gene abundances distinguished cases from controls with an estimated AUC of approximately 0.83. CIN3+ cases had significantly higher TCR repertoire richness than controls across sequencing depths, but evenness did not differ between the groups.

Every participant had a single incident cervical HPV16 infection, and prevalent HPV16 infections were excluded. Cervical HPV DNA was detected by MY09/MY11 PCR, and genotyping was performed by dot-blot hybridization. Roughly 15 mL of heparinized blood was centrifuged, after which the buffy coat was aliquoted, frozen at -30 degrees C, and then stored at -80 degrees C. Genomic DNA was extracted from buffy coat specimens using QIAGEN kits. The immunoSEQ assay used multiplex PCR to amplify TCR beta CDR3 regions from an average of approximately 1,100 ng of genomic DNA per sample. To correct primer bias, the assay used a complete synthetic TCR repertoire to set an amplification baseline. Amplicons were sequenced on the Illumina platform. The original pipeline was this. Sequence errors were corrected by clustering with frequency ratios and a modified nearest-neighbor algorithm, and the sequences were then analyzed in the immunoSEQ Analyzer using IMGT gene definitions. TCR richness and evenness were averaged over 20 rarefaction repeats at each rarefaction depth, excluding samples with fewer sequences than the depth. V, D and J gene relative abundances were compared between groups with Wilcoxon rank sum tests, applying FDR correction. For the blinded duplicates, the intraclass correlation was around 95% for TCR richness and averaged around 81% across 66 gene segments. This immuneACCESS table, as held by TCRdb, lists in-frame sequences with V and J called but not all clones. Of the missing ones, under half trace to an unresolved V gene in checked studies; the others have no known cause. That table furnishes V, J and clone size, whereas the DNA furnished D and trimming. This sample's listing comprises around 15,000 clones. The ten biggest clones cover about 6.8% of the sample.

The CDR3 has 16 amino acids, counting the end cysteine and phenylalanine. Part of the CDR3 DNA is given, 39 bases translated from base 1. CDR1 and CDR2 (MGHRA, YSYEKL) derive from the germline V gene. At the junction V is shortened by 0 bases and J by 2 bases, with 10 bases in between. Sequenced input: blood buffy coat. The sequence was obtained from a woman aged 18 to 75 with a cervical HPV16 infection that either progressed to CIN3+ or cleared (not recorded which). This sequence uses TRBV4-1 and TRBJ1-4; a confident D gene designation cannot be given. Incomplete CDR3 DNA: TGCGCCAGCAGCCAAGAGGTAGTTTCCACTAATGAAAAA. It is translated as CASSQEVVSTNEK. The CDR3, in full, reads CASSQEVVSTNEKLFF.